Detailed here is one T cell receptor beta chain. The sample holds a few counts of this clone. The antigen it binds to is not known. No much larger clone exists at a distance of one base, and base qualities are not known. In the prospective study, participants were about 18 to 95 years old, resided in 24 geographic areas of the United States, and were enrolled through a virtual design. Cohort assignment in the prospective study relied on participant-reported clinical history from a screening survey and a study questionnaire. Each participant in the prospective study had whole blood, serum and a nasopharyngeal or oropharyngeal swab collected by mobile phlebotomists. Prospective study participants could optionally give additional blood draws and questionnaires over an approximately two-month period. Before DNA extraction, prospective study blood samples were shipped either frozen or at room temperature.

This sample is drawn from a study of blood T cell repertoires in COVID-19 (dated by TCRdb to 2018 to 2021). Regarding the complete study: Samples from collaborators originated in the United States, Italy and Spain and spanned both the acute and convalescent phases of COVID-19. A de-identified subject ID, COVID-19 status, age in years and sex were almost always included in the sample metadata. HLA class I and class II types, where available, came from metadata supplied by the sample provider rather than from assay-based typing. The repertoires were made available in a free public database intended to serve as a resource for research on the immune response to SARS-CoV-2. The material from the prospective study consisted of cDNA or gDNA derived from T cells, B-cell-depleted T cells, or PBMCs. The samples were drawn from the first 160 participants of the ongoing ImmuneRACE study and from over a thousand subjects provided by 6 global collaborators. Deeply sampled blood TCRbeta repertoires from subjects exposed to, actively infected with, or recovered from COVID-19 were included in the dataset.

Including cysteine and phenylalanine, the CDR3 has 15 amino acids. Only the CDR3 region is kept as DNA, spanning 45 bases read in frame from base 1. CDR1 and CDR2 are read off the germline V gene as SGHRS and YFSETQ. V is shortened by 1 base, J by 0 bases, and the region joining them spans 8 bases. Summary of the overall study and its limitations: How much clinical and demographic metadata was included differed by source and by participant, and the metadata was provided uncurated.

The immunoSEQ Assay, a bias-controlled multiplex PCR, was used to amplify TCRbeta CDR3 regions from genomic DNA. The original pipeline was this. The number of nucleated cells in each sample was estimated by amplification of reference gene primers within the assay. To quantify the absolute abundance of each unique TCRbeta CDR3 rearrangement, sequence reads were collapsed and filtered. For each sample, productive Simpson clonality was calculated by taking the square root of Simpson's diversity index across productive rearrangements. TCRdb carries this immuneACCESS record with in-frame sequences only. Its versions omit some clonotypes, under half of them owing to an unresolved V gene in the studies checked, with the rest unexplained. V and J calls and clone size are given by that table; D and trimming were obtained from the DNA. Across this sample there are over 350,000 clones, with approximately 90% seen only once. Of the sample, around 0.91% falls within the top ten clones.

Sequencing was done on a sample of PBMCs or T cells enriched from blood (not recorded which). This TCR came from a woman aged 25 to 39 with acute COVID-19. The chain is encoded by TRBV5-1 joined to TRBJ1-5; the D gene is unclear. The CDR3 protein: CASSLTPLSNQPQHF. The DNA reads TGCGCCAGCAGCTTGACACCTCTTAGCAATCAGCCCCAGCATTTT.